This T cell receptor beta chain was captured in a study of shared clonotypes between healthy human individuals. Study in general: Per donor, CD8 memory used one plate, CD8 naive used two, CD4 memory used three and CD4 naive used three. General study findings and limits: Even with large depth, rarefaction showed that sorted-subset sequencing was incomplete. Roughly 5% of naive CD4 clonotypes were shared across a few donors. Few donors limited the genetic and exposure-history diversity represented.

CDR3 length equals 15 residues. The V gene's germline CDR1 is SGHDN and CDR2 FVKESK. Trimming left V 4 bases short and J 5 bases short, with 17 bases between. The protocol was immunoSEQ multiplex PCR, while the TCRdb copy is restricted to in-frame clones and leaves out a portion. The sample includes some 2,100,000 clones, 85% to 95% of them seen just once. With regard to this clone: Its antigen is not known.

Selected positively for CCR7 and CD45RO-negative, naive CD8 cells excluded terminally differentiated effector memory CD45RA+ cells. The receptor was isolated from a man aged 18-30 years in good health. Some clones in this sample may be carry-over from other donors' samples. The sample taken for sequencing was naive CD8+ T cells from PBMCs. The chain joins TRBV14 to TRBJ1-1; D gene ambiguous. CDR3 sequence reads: CASSPLGEFRTEAFF. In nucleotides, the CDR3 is TGTGCCAGCAGCCCCCTGGGAGAGTTTCGGACTGAAGCTTTCTTT.